Below, 20 T cell receptor beta chains from the same sample are listed, as sequenced in a study of blood T cell repertoires in COVID-19. Method: immunoSEQ multiplex PCR; TCRdb's copy keeps in-frame clones and lacks some. The data hold 210,000 or so clones, with 80% observed a single time. The specimen was PBMCs or T cells enriched from blood (not recorded which). The receptors shown here come from a man younger than 45 with acute COVID-19.

This clone was observed a single time. J is TRBJ2-7 and V is TRBV27, with 8 nucleotides matching TRBD1. This CDR3 is 15 amino acids long. The junction had 9 bases not matched to a gene; V was cut back by 3 bases and J by 5 bases. The germline gives CDR1 MNHEY, CDR2 SMNVEV (reference sequence). The CDR3, as DNA: TGTGCCAGCAGTTTTTCCACAGGGGGGTTGAACGAGCAGTACTTC. It specifies CASSFSTGGLNEQYF.

The V and J genes are TRBV7-6 and TRBJ1-4; 9 bases agree with TRBD1. The ends lost 1 base at V and 7 bases at J; junction bases unmatched: 7. CDR1 and CDR2 from the germline V gene are SGHVS and FNYEAQ. CDR3 length: 16 residues. CDR3 in DNA: TGTGCCAGCAGCTTAGGGGCCGGGACAGGGAGTGAAAAACTGTTTTTT. This sequence encodes CASSLGAGTGSEKLFF.

The chain recombines TRBV28 with TRBJ1-2; the match to TRBD1 covers 8 bases. The CDR3 sequence is 12 residues long. Germline CDR1 is MDHEN and CDR2 is SYDVKM. Trimming at V came to 10 bases and at J to 4 bases, leaving 5 bases not matched to a gene. The CDR3 DNA is TGTGCCACTGACAGGGGCAGCTATGGCTACACCTTC. Amino acid sequence: CATDRGSYGYTF.

This clone was recorded a few times. The V gene is TRBV4-1, the J gene TRBJ1-5; maybe TRBD1 (6 bases). Germline V gene sequence: CDR1 MGHRA, CDR2 YSYEKL. The length of the CDR3 is 15 residues. Trimming shortened V by 5 bases and J by 9 bases, and 20 bases separated the two germline ends. As DNA, the CDR3 is TGCGCCAGCAGCGCTGGGGGCACTTCGTCTCGGCCCCAGCATTTT. This encodes CASSAGGTSSRPQHF.

This clone was seen more than once but under ten times. The rearrangement joins TRBV19 to TRBJ2-7; D is perhaps TRBD1 (6 bases). This CDR3 has 13 amino acids. In germline, CDR1 is LNHDA, CDR2 SQIVND (reference sequence). V shed 4 bases and J shed 3 bases, with 10 bases lying between them. The CDR3, as DNA: TGTGCCAGTAGTACGTGGGACAACTACGAGCAGTACTTC. Amino acids: CASSTWDNYEQYF. The full variable domain, its missing parts supplied by reference TRBV19 and TRBJ2-7, is DGGITQSPKYLFRKEGQNVTLSCEQNLNHDAMYWYRQDPGQGLRLIYYSQIVNDFQKGDIAEGYSVSREKKESFPLTVTSAQKNPTAFYLCASSTWDNYEQYFGPGTRLTVT.

The chain joins TRBV7-9 to TRBJ2-3; 7 nucleotides align to TRBD2. The CDR3 sequence is 15 residues long. CDR1 is SEHNR, CDR2 FQNEAQ, per germline (reference sequence). The ends lost 0 bases at V and 3 bases at J; junction bases unmatched: 3. This CDR3 reads CASSLAGGFTDTQYF. DNA for the CDR3: TGTGCCAGCAGCTTAGCCGGGGGGTTTACAGATACGCAGTATTTT.

The chain links TRBV15 to TRBJ2-2; 7 bases are shared with TRBD2. In germline, CDR1 is LNHNV, CDR2 YYDKDF (reference sequence). The V gene end was trimmed by 5 bases and the J gene end by 6 bases; junction bases not matched to a gene: 12. The CDR3 runs to 16 residues. The CDR3 region is CATSPLRAGESGELFF. In nucleotides, the CDR3 is TGTGCCACCAGCCCACTCCGGGCGGGGGAGTCCGGGGAGCTGTTTTTT.

J is TRBJ2-7 and V is TRBV2; 8 positions match TRBD1. Germline CDR1 and CDR2: SNHLY and FYNNEI. CDR3 size: 14 residues. The ends lost 6 bases at V and 0 bases at J; junction bases unmatched: 4. The CDR3 here is CASRGDRSSYEQYF. The CDR3 DNA follows: TGTGCCAGCAGGGGGGACAGGAGCTCCTACGAGCAGTACTTC.

The genes are TRBV3-1 (or the pseudogene TRBV3-2) and TRBJ2-3, with a weak D call TRBD1 (5 bases). Germline V gene sequence: CDR1 LGHDT, CDR2 YNNKEL (reference sequence). The CDR3 spans 14 residues. Trimming stripped 7 bases from V and 3 bases from J, with 14 bases between. The CDR3 sequence: CASTPARGTDTQYF. Written as DNA, the CDR3 is TGTGCCAGCACCCCGGCTAGGGGTACAGATACGCAGTATTTT.

This chain uses TRBV3-1 (or the pseudogene TRBV3-2) with TRBJ1-6, with a possible D match to TRBD1 (6 bases). From germline, CDR1 is LGHDT and CDR2 YNNKEL (reference sequence). V shed 6 bases and J shed 8 bases, with 17 bases lying between them. The CDR3 runs 15 residues. The CDR3 reads CASRLTSRGDSPLHF. CDR3 coding DNA: TGTGCCAGCAGACTTACATCCAGGGGAGATTCACCCCTCCACTTT.

The chain carries TRBV11-3 and TRBJ1-6, with D perhaps TRBD1 (6 bases). The length of the CDR3 is 14 residues. CDR1 is SGHNT, CDR2 YENEEA, per germline. Trimming cost V 5 bases and J 6 bases, with 11 bases left between them. In DNA form, the CDR3 reads TGTGCCAGCAGCCAAGGACAGATTAATTCACCCCTCCACTTT. Its protein is CASSQGQINSPLHF.

This clone has only one observation. The rearrangement uses TRBV5-5 and TRBJ1-3, with 9 bases fitting TRBD1. The germline V gene encodes CDR1 SGHKS and CDR2 YYEKEE (reference sequence). V was pared by 3 bases and J by 2 bases, with 18 bases of the junction left unmatched. This CDR3 spans 20 amino acids. The CDR3 here is CASSSTYRDRVLDPGNTIYF. CDR3 nucleotide sequence: TGTGCCAGCAGCTCTACGTACCGGGACAGGGTGCTCGACCCTGGAAACACCATATATTTT.

The V and J genes are TRBV5-1 and TRBJ2-7, with a tentative D call TRBD1 (5 bases). Trimming left V 5 bases short and J 4 bases short, with 13 bases between. The CDR3 length is 13 residues. From germline, CDR1 is SGHRS and CDR2 YFSETQ. The CDR3 DNA follows: TGCGCCAGCAGACGCGACAAGGGGTACGAGCAGTACTTC. Translation: CASRRDKGYEQYF.

This chain connects TRBV5-1 to TRBJ2-7, with TRBD1 identical over 10 bases. Per germline, CDR1 SGHRS and CDR2 YFSETQ. V was pared by 4 bases and J by 4 bases, with 5 bases of the junction left unmatched. The CDR3 loop spans 14 amino acids. In DNA form, the CDR3 reads TGCGCCAGCAGCCCGACAGGGGGCGCATACGAGCAGTACTTC. It specifies CASSPTGGAYEQYF.

The chain couples TRBV4-2 to TRBJ1-3; D gene uncertain. The germline gives CDR1 LGHNA, CDR2 YNFKEQ. This CDR3 has 15 residues. Trimming cost V 0 bases and J 0 bases, with 6 bases left between them. CDR3 bases: TGTGCCAGCAGCCAAGATCGGGTCTCTGGAAACACCATATATTTT. This encodes CASSQDRVSGNTIYF.

This clone was seen a few times. The chain uses TRBV11-2 and TRBJ1-6, with a weak D call TRBD1 (6 bases). The CDR3 loop spans 15 amino acids. V shed 4 bases and J shed 8 bases, with 15 bases lying between them. Looked up from germline, CDR1 is SGHAT and CDR2 is FQNNGV. The DNA of the CDR3 is TGTGCCAGCAGCTCACCTACAGGGAGGGATTCACCCCTCCACTTT. As protein: CASSSPTGRDSPLHF. Full variable domain (outside the CDR3, taken from reference TRBV11-2 and TRBJ1-6): EAGVAQSPRYKIIEKRQSVAFWCNPISGHATLYWYQQILGQGPKLLIQFQNNGVVDDSQLPKDRFSAERLKGVDSTLKIQPAKLEDSAVYLCASSSPTGRDSPLHFGNGTRLTVT.

This chain connects TRBV30 to TRBJ1-3, with 9 bases matching TRBD1. The CDR3 is 17 amino acids. V lost 4 bases, J lost 0 bases, and 10 bases stayed unmatched. Germline V CDR1 and CDR2: GTSNPN, SVGIG (reference sequence). This CDR3 is CAWTVRTGASSGNTIYF. The CDR3 region has the DNA TGTGCCTGGACCGTTAGGACAGGGGCCTCCTCTGGAAACACCATATATTTT.

The chain employs TRBV11-2 and TRBJ1-4; possibly TRBD1 for D (6 bases). CDR1 and CDR2 (germline): SGHAT, FQNNGV. V was cut by 1 base and J by 7 bases, with 13 bases left in between. The CDR3 is made up of 15 amino acids. CDR3 protein: CASSLGRDTVEKLFF. The DNA of the CDR3 is TGTGCCAGCAGCTTAGGAAGGGACACGGTTGAAAAACTGTTTTTT.

The chain employs TRBV5-1 and TRBJ2-6, with 14 bases lining up with TRBD2. Unmatched junction bases numbered 4, after V lost 4 bases and J lost 1 base. Germline V lookup: CDR1 SGHRS, CDR2 YFSETQ. This CDR3 comprises 18 residues. The CDR3 coding sequence is TGCGCCAGCAGCCATAGGACTAGCGGGGGGTCTGGGGCCAACGTCCTGACTTTC. Protein: CASSHRTSGGSGANVLTF. The full variable domain, in which reference TRBV5-1 and TRBJ2-6 provide the parts outside the CDR3, is KAGVTQTPRYLIKTRGQQVTLSCSPISGHRSVSWYQQTPGQGLQFLFEYFSETQRNKGNFPGRFSGRQFSNSRSEMNVSTLELGDSALYLCASSHRTSGGSGANVLTFGAGSRLTVL.

CDR3 sequence (DNA): TGTGCCACCAGCAGACCCGGACAGGGAGGGGTAGTGGGAGAGACCCAGTACTTC. It specifies CATSRPGQGGVVGETQYF. J is TRBJ2-5 and V is TRBV15, with D tentatively TRBD1 (8 bases). CDR1 and CDR2 from the germline V gene are LNHNV and YYDKDF (reference sequence). V lost 2 bases, J lost 4 bases, and 23 bases lay in between. The CDR3 totals 18 residues. The full variable domain, with the rest looked up from reference TRBV15 and TRBJ2-5, is DAMVIQNPRYQVTQFGKPVTLSCSQTLNHNVMYWYQQKSSQAPKLLFHYYDKDFNNEADTPDNFQSRRPNTSFCFLDIRSPGLGDTAMYLCATSRPGQGGVVGETQYFGPGTRLLVL.